Below, one T cell receptor beta chain is given with its context. The source of the sample is a study of CD8 T cells in Susac syndrome. The V end was cut by 7 bases, the J end by 3 bases, with 9 bases between. This CDR3 comprises 12 residues. Random hexamers were used to reverse transcribe the RNA input (about 0.5 to 1 ug). TCRdb re-derived calls from the immunoSEQ multiplex PCR reads in MiXCR, one entry per CDR3 protein. The data hold approximately 190,000 distinct CDR3 sequences, with almost 96% observed a single time. The chain recombines TRBV23-1 with TRBJ1-2; unclear D gene. TRBV23-1 is sorted into the ORF group, with uncertain function. This sequence was found in a human donor with Susac syndrome. The sample was CD4+ T cells from PBMCs. CDR3 region: CASKGSDYGYTF. In nucleotides, the CDR3 is TGCGCCAGCAAGGGTAGTGACTATGGCTACACCTTC.